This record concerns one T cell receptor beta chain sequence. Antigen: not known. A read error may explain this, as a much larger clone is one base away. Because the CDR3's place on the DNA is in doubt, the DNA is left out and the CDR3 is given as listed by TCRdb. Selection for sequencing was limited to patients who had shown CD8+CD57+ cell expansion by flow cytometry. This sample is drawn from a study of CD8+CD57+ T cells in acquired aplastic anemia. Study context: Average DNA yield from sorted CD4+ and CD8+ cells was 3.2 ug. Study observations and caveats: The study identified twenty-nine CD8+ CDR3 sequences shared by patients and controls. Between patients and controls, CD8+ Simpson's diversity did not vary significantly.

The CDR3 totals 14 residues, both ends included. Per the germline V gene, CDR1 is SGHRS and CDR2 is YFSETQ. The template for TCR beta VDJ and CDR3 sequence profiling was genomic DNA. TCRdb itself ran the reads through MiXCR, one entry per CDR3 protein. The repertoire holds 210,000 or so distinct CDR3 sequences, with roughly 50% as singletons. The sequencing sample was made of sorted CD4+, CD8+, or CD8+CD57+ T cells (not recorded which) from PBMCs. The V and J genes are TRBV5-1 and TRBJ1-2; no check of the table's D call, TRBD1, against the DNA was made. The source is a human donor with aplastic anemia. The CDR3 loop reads CASRQGAGNYGCTF.